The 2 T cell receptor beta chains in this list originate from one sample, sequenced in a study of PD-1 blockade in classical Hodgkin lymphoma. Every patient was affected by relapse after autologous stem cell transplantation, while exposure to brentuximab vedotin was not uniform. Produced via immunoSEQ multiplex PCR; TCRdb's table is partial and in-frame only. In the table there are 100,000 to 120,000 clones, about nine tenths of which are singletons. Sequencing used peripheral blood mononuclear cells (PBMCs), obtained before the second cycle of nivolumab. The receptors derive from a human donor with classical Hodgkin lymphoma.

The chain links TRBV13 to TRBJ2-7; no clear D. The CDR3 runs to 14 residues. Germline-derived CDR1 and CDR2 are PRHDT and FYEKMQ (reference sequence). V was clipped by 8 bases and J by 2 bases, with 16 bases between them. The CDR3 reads CASGRLAEPYEQYF. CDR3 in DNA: TGTGCCAGCGGGCGCCTCGCGGAGCCCTACGAGCAGTACTTC.

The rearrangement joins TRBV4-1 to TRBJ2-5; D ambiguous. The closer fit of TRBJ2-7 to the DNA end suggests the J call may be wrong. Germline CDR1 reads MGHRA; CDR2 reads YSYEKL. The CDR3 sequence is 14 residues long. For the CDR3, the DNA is TGCGCCAGCAGCTACGGCCCAGGACCTTCCGAGCAGTACTTC. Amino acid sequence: CASSYGPGPSEQYF.